This TCR beta chain was documented in a study of radiation and T cells in renal cell carcinoma. Germline values: CDR1 LNHNV, CDR2 YYDKDF (reference sequence). V was trimmed by 0 bases and J by 3 bases, leaving 8 bases between them. The CDR3 spans 14 residues. Concerning this clone itself: Its antigen is undetermined.

Study-level points and caveats: From baseline, blood top tumor clonotypes peaked at 2 weeks post-radiation. Without pretreatment biopsies, baseline tumor clonotype presence was undetermined.

Time point noted: blood 2 weeks post-SBRT. The treatment: 15 Gy SBRT to primary tumor, nephrectomy 4 weeks later. Clear cell pathology was present in this patient's renal cell carcinoma. The data were produced by immunoSEQ multiplex PCR, yet TCRdb's version contains in-frame clones alone and is incomplete. Found here are some 75,000 clones, about four fifths of them singletons; the top ten hold approximately 6%. Sample: blood, taken from a patient whose treatment included radiotherapy and nephrectomy. The source of this sequence is a man between 60 and 75 years old with renal cell carcinoma. The gene calls are TRBV15 and TRBJ1-2; D is unresolved. CDR3 nucleotides: TGTGCCACCAGCAGAGATCGGGGTGACTATGGCTACACCTTC. Translated: CATSRDRGDYGYTF.